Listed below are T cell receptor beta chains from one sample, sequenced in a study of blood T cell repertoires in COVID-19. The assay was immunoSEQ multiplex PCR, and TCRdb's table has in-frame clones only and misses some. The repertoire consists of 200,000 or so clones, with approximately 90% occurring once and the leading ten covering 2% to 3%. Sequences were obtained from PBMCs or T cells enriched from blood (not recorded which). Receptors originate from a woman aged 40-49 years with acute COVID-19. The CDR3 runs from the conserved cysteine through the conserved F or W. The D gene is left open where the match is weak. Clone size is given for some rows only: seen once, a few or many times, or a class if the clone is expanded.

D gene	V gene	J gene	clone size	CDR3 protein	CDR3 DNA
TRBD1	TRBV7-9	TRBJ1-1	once	CASSSTGLNTEAFF	TGTGCCAGCAGCTCGACAGGGCTGAACACTGAAGCTTTCTTT
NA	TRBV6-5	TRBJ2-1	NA	CASTRQPSYNEQFF	TGTGCCAGCACCCGACAGCCATCCTACAATGAGCAGTTCTTC
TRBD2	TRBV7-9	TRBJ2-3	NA	CASSLRERGAVDTQYF	TGTGCCAGCAGCTTAAGGGAGCGGGGGGCCGTGGATACGCAGTATTTT
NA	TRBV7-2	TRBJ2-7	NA	CASSFPGAQPYEQYF	TGTGCCAGCAGCTTCCCAGGGGCCCAACCTTACGAGCAGTACTTC
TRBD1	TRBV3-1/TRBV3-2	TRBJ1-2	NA	CASSRGQGEGGYTF	TGTGCCAGCAGCCGGGGACAGGGGGAGGGTGGCTACACCTTC
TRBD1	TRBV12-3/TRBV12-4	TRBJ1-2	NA	CASSSWDRDGYTF	TGTGCCAGCAGTTCGTGGGACAGGGATGGCTACACCTTC
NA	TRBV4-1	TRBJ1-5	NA	CASSQEWGQGFEPQHF	TGCGCCAGCAGCCAAGAATGGGGGCAGGGGTTTGAGCCCCAGCATTTT
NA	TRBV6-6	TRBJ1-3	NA	CASQGGNTIYF	TGTGCCAGCCAGGGTGGAAACACCATATATTTT
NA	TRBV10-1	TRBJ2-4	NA	CASSESTGSIQYF	TGCGCCAGCAGTGAGTCGACAGGAAGCATTCAGTACTTC
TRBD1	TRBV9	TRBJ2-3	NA	CASSVEMDRATDTQYF	TGTGCCAGCAGCGTAGAAATGGACAGGGCGACAGATACGCAGTATTTT
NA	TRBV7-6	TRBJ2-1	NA	CASSSRLDNEQFF	TGTGCCAGCAGCTCCCGACTGGACAATGAGCAGTTCTTC
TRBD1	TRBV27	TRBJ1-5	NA	CASRSGTAYSNQPQHF	TGTGCCAGCAGATCCGGGACAGCTTATAGCAATCAGCCCCAGCATTTT
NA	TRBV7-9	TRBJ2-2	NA	CASSFFSQMNTGELFF	TGTGCCAGCAGCTTTTTTAGCCAGATGAACACCGGGGAGCTGTTTTTT
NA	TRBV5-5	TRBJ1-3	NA	CASSLVLGGSSPGNTIYF	TGTGCCAGCAGCTTGGTTTTGGGGGGGAGTTCCCCTGGAAACACCATATATTTT
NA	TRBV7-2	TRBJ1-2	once	CASSLGWRLYGYTF	TGTGCCAGCAGCTTAGGGTGGCGGCTCTATGGCTACACCTTC
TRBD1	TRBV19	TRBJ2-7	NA	CASRRTGVYEQYF	TGTGCCAGTAGGAGAACAGGGGTCTACGAGCAGTACTTC
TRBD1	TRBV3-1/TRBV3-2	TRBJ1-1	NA	CASSQGRTGGTEAFF	TGTGCCAGCAGCCAAGGACGGACAGGTGGAACTGAAGCTTTCTTT
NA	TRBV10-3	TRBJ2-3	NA	CAISGGADTQYF	TGTGCCATCAGTGGGGGGGCAGATACGCAGTATTTT
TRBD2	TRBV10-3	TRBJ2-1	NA	CAISTSGGTYNEQFF	TGTGCCATCAGTACTAGCGGGGGGACCTACAATGAGCAGTTCTTC
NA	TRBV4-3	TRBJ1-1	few	CASSQNGGYHTEAFF	TGCGCCAGCAGCCAAAATGGGGGGTATCACACTGAAGCTTTCTTT
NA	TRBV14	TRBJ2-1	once	CASSAIGHGSSYNEQFF	TGTGCCAGCAGCGCCATAGGACACGGGAGCTCCTACAATGAGCAGTTCTTC
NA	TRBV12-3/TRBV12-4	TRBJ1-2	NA	CASSFRGYGYTF	TGTGCCAGCAGTTTTAGAGGTTATGGCTACACCTTC
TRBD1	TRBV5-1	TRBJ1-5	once	CASSPTGDSNQPQHF	TGCGCCAGCAGCCCGACAGGGGATAGCAATCAGCCCCAGCATTTT
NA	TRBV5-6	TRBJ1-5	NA	CASSLYGGGYNQPQHF	TGTGCCAGCAGCTTGTATGGTGGGGGGTACAATCAGCCCCAGCATTTT
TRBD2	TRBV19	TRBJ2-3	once	CASSLAGGSTDTQYF	TGTGCCAGTAGTTTAGCGGGAGGGAGCACAGATACGCAGTATTTT
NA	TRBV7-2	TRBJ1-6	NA	CASSLVQGTRSPLHF	TGTGCCAGCAGCTTAGTCCAGGGAACAAGGTCACCCCTCCACTTT
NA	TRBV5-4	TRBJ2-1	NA	CASSLRQAYNEQFF	TGTGCCAGCAGCTTGCGACAGGCCTACAATGAGCAGTTCTTC
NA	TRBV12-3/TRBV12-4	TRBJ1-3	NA	CASSLDSGNTIYF	TGTGCCAGCAGTTTAGACAGTGGAAACACCATATATTTT
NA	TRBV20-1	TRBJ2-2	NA	CSARLQGELFF	TGCAGTGCTAGACTACAGGGCGAGCTGTTTTTT
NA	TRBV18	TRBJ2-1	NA	CASSPPAGASSIDEQFF	TGTGCCAGCTCACCACCGGCGGGGGCCTCTTCGATTGATGAGCAGTTCTTC
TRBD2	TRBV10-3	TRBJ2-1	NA	CAIKGLAGGSSYNEQFF	TGTGCCATCAAGGGACTAGCGGGGGGCAGCTCCTACAATGAGCAGTTCTTC
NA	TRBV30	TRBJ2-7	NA	CAWSVSSTGGQYF	TGTGCCTGGAGTGTCTCGAGTACCGGCGGTCAGTACTTC
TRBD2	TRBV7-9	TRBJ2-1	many	CASSLSSGRNYNEQFF	TGTGCCAGCAGCTTATCCAGCGGGAGGAATTACAATGAGCAGTTCTTC
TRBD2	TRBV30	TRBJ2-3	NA	CAWKRGRALGDTQYF	TGTGCCTGGAAACGCGGGAGGGCCCTTGGCGATACGCAGTATTTT
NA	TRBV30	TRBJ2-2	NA	CAWSYFNPGAGELFF	TGTGCCTGGAGTTACTTCAATCCAGGGGCCGGGGAGCTGTTTTTT
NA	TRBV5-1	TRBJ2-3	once	CASSTPGTDTQYF	TGCGCCAGCTCGACCCCCGGGACAGATACGCAGTATTTT
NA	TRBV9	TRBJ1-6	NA	CASSVGRFDSPLHF	TGTGCCAGCAGCGTGGGCAGGTTCGATTCACCCCTCCACTTT
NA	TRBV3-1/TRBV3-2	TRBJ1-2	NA	CASSQAGGTYGYTF	TGTGCCAGCAGCCAAGCGGGGGGTACCTATGGCTACACCTTC
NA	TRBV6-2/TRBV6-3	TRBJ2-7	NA	CASSSRYEQYF	TGTGCCAGCAGTTCCCGCTACGAGCAGTACTTC
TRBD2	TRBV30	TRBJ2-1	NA	CAWSVSSGRRNEQFF	TGTGCCTGGAGTGTATCCAGCGGGAGGCGTAATGAGCAGTTCTTC
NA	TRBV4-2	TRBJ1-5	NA	CASSQDRQANQPQHF	TGTGCCAGCAGCCAAGATCGGCAGGCCAATCAGCCCCAGCATTTT
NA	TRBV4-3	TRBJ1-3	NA	CASSQARGIYGNTIYF	TGCGCCAGCAGCCAAGCCCGGGGAATATATGGAAACACCATATATTTT
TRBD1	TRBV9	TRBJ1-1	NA	CASSVDTGGTEAFF	TGTGCCAGCAGCGTAGATACAGGGGGTACTGAAGCTTTCTTT
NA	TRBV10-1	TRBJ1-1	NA	CASSDRGFGAFF	TGCGCCAGCAGTGACCGCGGCTTCGGGGCTTTCTTT
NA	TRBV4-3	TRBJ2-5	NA	CASSQVGSPETQYF	TGCGCCAGCAGCCAAGTTGGTAGTCCGGAGACCCAGTACTTC
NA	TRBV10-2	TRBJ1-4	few	CASSEAKGFANEKLFF	TGCGCCAGCAGTGAGGCCAAGGGGTTTGCTAATGAAAAACTGTTTTTT
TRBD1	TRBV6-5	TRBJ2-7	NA	CASSYKAGGFYEQYF	TGTGCCAGCAGTTACAAGGCAGGGGGCTTTTACGAGCAGTACTTC
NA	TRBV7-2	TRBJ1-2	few	CASSLRQVQGGYTF	TGTGCCAGCAGCTTGCGACAGGTCCAGGGTGGCTACACCTTC
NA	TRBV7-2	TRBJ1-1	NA	CASSLFRRGGPEAFF	TGTGCCAGCAGCTTATTTCGGCGTGGCGGTCCTGAAGCTTTCTTT
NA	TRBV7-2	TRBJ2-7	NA	CASSLASTYEQYF	TGTGCCAGCAGCTTAGCTTCCACTTACGAGCAGTACTTC
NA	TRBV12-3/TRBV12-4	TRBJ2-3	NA	CASSYGSSGTQYF	TGTGCCAGCAGTTACGGCTCATCCGGGACGCAGTATTTT
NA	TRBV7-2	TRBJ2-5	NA	CASTWGPLIRETQYF	TGTGCCAGCACCTGGGGCCCGCTAATCAGGGAGACCCAGTACTTC
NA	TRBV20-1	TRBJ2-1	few	CSAFHDEQFF	TGCAGTGCTTTTCATGATGAGCAGTTCTTC
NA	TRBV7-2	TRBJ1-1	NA	CASSFPADSLNTEAFF	TGTGCCAGCAGCTTCCCAGCGGACAGTTTAAACACTGAAGCTTTCTTT